This T cell receptor (beta chain) appears in the sequencing data of a study of blood T cell repertoires in COVID-19. Study overall: The United States, Italy and Spain supplied acute and convalescent COVID-19 samples. PBMCs, B-cell-depleted T cells, or T cells provided the cDNA or gDNA that made up the material.

The CDR3 consists of 14 residues. Germline loops: CDR1 SGHRS, CDR2 YFSETQ. Authors' analysis steps: Reference gene primer amplification gave nucleated cell count estimates. Method: immunoSEQ multiplex PCR; TCRdb's copy keeps in-frame clones and lacks some. V, J and clone size are taken as reported in that table, and D and trimming were inferred from the DNA itself. The sample has about 360,000 clones; roughly 80% are singletons. The sample holds one count of this clone. The clonotype originates from a human donor with acute or convalescent COVID-19. The donor label of this sample is uncertain. The specimen was peripheral blood. The V gene is TRBV5-1, the J gene TRBJ1-6; tentative D call: TRBD1 (6 bases). In DNA, the CDR3 is TGCGCTTCCGGAGGGGGGGCAGGGAATTCACCCCTCCACTTT. The encoded protein is CASGGGAGNSPLHF.